The clone carrying this T cell receptor beta chain was seen a single time. Its antigen is not identified. This record comes from a study of blood T cells in healthy people across ages. Study-level information: Template-switching capture recovered about one barcoded beta molecule per two T cells. Study outcomes and limitations: CMV infection status of these donors was not known.

The second PCR ran 7 to 11 cycles with a sample-barcoded 5' primer and J-beta primers. TCRdb called the 5' RACE reads again in MiXCR, with one record for every CDR3 protein. The sample shows 910,000 or so distinct CDR3 sequences, roughly 51% of them seen only once. This CDR3 has 16 amino acids. From germline, CDR1 is MNHEY and CDR2 SVGAGI. Trimming removed 0 bases from V and 14 bases from J, with 20 bases in between. There were healthy Caucasian individuals from Russia, aged about 6 to 100, serving as donors. Sequencing was done on a sample of blood. J is TRBJ1-6 and V is TRBV6-5, with a tentative D call TRBD1 (5 bases). This receptor was taken from a woman aged 60-70 years in good health. CDR3 in amino acids: CASSYSMGQSVLALHF. For the CDR3, the DNA is TGTGCCAGCAGTTACTCGATGGGGCAGTCCGTTTTGGCCCTCCACTTT.